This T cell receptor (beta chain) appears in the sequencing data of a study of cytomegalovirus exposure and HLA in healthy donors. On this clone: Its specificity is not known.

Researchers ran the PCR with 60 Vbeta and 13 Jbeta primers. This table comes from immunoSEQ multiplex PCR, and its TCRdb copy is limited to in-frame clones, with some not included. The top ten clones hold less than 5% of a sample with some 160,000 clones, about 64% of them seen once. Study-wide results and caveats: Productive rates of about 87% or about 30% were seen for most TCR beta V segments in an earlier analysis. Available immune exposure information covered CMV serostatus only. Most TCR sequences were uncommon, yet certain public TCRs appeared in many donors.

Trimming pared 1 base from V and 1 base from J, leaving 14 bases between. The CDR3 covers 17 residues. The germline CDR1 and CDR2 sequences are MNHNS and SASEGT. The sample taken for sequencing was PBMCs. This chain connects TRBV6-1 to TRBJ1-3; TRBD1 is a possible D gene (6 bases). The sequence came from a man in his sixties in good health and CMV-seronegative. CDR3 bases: TGTGCCAGCAGTGAAGAAGCAGGGGCCCGATCTGGAAACACCATATATTTT. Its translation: CASSEEAGARSGNTIYF.